This TCR beta chain was identified during a study of T-cell reconstitution after alpha-beta-depleted transplantation in children. The sample holds many counts of this clonotype. Trimming shortened V by 3 bases and J by 5 bases, and 19 bases separated the two germline ends. Germline CDR1 reads SGHTA; CDR2 reads FQGNSA. This CDR3 has 16 residues. For TCRbeta, the library was prepared with unique molecular identifiers. From the PCR reads, TCRdb called clonotypes with MiXCR, one entry per CDR3 protein. The sample has a few hundred thousand distinct CDR3 sequences, about 8.8% seen once; the top ten hold 5% to 6%.

V usage is TRBV7-2 and J usage is TRBJ1-2; D possibly corresponds to TRBD1 (5 bases). The source material was PBMCs from the stem cell graft donor, sampled from the stem cell graft. The sequence was obtained from a human donor who donated a stem cell graft to a child with SCID. The CDR3 region has the DNA TGTGCCAGCAGCTTTCGACAGCTCACCTCGTCATATGGCTACACCTTC. Protein sequence: CASSFRQLTSSYGYTF.